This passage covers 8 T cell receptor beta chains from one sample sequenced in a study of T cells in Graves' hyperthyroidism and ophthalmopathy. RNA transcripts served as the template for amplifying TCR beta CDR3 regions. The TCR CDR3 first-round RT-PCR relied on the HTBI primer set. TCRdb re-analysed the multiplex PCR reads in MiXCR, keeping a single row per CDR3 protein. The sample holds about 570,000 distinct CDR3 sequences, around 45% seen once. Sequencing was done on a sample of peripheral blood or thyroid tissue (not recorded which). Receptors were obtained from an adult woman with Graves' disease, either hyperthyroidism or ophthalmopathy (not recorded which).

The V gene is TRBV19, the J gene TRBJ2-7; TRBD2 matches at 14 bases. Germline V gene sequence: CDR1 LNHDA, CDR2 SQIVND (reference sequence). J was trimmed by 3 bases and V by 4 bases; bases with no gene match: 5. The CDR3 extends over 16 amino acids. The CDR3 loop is CASSKTGTSGSYEQYF. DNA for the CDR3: TGTGCCAGTAGTAAGACCGGGACTAGCGGGAGCTACGAGCAGTACTTC.

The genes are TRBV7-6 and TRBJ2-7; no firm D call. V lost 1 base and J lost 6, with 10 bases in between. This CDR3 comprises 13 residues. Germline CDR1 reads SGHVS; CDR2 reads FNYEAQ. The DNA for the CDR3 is TGTGCCAGCAGCTTAGGCGGACCTATCGAGCAGTACTTC. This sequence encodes CASSLGGPIEQYF.

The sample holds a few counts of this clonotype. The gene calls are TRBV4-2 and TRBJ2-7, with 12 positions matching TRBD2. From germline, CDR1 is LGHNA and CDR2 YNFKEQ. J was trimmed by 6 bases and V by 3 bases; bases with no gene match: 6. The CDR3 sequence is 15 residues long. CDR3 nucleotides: TGTGCCAGCAGCCAGACAACTAGCGGGAGGCCCGAGCAGTACTTC. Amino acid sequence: CASSQTTSGRPEQYF.

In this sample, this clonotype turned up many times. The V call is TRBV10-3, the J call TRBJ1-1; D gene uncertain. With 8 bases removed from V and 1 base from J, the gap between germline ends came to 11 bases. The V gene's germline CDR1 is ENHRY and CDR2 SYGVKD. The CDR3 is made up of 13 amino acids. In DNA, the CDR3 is TGTGCCATCGGCCAGGTTGCGAACACTGAAGCTTTCTTT. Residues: CAIGQVANTEAFF.

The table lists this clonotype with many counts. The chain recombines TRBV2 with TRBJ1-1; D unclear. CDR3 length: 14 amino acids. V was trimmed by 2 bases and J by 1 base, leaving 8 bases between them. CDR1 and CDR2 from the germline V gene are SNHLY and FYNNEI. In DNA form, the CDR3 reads TGTGCCAGCAGTGAATATTACCGGAACACTGAAGCTTTCTTT. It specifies CASSEYYRNTEAFF.

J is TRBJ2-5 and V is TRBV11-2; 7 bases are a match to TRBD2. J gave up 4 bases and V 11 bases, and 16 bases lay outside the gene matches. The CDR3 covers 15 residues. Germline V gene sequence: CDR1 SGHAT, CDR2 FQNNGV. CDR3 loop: CACAGLAGEGETQYF. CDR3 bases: TGTGCCTGCGCGGGATTAGCGGGCGAGGGAGAGACCCAGTACTTC.

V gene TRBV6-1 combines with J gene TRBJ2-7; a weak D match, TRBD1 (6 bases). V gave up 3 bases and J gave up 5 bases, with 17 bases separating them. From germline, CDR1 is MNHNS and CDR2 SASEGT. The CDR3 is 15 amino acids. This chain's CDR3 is CASSDRGGEHNEQYF. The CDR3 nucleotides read TGTGCCAGCAGTGACCGAGGGGGAGAGCACAACGAGCAGTACTTC.

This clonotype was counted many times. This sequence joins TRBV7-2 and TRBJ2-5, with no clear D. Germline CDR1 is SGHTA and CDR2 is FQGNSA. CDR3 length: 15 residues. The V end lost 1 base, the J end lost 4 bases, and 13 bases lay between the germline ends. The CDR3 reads CASSLVYEEGETQYF. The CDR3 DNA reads TGTGCCAGCAGCTTAGTATACGAGGAAGGAGAGACCCAGTACTTC.